This TCR beta chain was recovered during a study of post-analysis software for immune sequencing data. Whole-study results and caveats: In patients, five or six TRBV segments were more frequent than in controls, with TRBV5-6, TRBV5-1 and TRBV20-1 among them. Relative to controls, patients with multiple sclerosis showed significantly lower normalized Chao1 diversity.

Every TCR beta cDNA library bore unique molecular identifiers. The authors obtained some 500,000 cDNA molecules from around 1 to 9.1 million T cells. TCRdb analysed the PCR reads with MiXCR anew, one entry per CDR3 protein. The table records approximately 350,000 distinct CDR3 sequences, about a third of them present only once. V lost 0 bases to trimming and J lost 1 base, with 2 bases between them. The CDR3 extends over 13 amino acids. The V gene's germline CDR1 is SGHRS and CDR2 YFSETQ. Many counts were recorded for this clonotype. Its antigen is not known. The chain couples TRBV5-1 to TRBJ2-4; D not resolved. The receptor was isolated from a girl aged 10 to 17 with multiple sclerosis. Specimen: blood. DNA of the CDR3: TGCGCCAGCAGCTTGGGGGCCAAAAACATTCAGTACTTC. It codes for CASSLGAKNIQYF.